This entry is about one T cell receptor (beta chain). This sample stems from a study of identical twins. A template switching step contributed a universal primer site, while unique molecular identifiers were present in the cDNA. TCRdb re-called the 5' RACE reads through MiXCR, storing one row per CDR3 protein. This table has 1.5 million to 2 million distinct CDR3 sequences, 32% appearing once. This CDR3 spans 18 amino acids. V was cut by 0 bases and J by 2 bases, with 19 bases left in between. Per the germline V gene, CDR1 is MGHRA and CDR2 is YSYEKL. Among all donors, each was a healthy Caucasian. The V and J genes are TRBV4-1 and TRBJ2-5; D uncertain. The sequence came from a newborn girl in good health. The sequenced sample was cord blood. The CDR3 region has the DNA TGCGCCAGCAGCCAAGAGGTCAACAGCTGGCGTTTTCAAGAGACCCAGTACTTC. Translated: CASSQEVNSWRFQETQYF.